This T cell receptor (beta chain) is drawn from a study of blood T cell repertoires in COVID-19. Study-level information: COVID-19 samples, acute and convalescent, were from the United States, Italy and Spain. PBMCs, B-cell-depleted T cells, or T cells provided the cDNA or gDNA that made up the material.

Trimming stripped 4 bases from V and 1 base from J, with 9 bases between. Germline assignment: CDR1 SGHDT and CDR2 YYEEEE. The length of the CDR3 is 14 residues. Original methodology: Amplification of reference gene primers was used by the study to estimate nucleated cell counts. Method: immunoSEQ multiplex PCR; TCRdb's copy keeps in-frame clones and lacks some. Clone size and V and J calls were adopted from that table, with D and trimming inferred from the DNA. Altogether 76,000 or so clones are present, around 90% being singletons, with the ten largest covering roughly 6%. The sequence was collected from a human donor in a cohort sampled during active COVID-19. The sample consisted of peripheral blood. The V and J genes are TRBV5-6 and TRBJ1-5; D is unresolved. The DNA for the CDR3 is TGTGCCAGCAGCCCTTCCCTCAGCAATCAGCCCCAGCATTTT. Its protein is CASSPSLSNQPQHF.